These T cell receptor beta chains were read from a single sample in a study of blood T cell repertoires in COVID-19. The data were produced by immunoSEQ multiplex PCR, yet TCRdb's version contains in-frame clones alone and is incomplete. The data contain fewer than 650,000 clones, approximately 88% of them singletons. Input material: peripheral blood. The receptors stem from a woman aged 45-60 years with COVID-19, enrolled during active disease. CDR3s include the opening cysteine and the closing phenylalanine or tryptophan. D genes are given only for firm matches. Some rows have no size entry. The others give once, few or many, or a class for an expanded clone.

clone_size,v_call,j_call,d_call,cdr3_nt,cdr3_aa
.,TRBV6-5,TRBJ1-1,.,TGTGCCAGCAGTTACAACGGCAGGGTGAACACTGAAGCTTTCTTT,CASSYNGRVNTEAFF
.,TRBV11-2,TRBJ1-2,TRBD1,TGTGCCAGCAGCGTCGACAGGGTGGTTGGCTACACCTTC,CASSVDRVVGYTF
once,TRBV5-4,TRBJ1-6,.,TGTGCCAGCAGCTTGGGAGGGGGAGATAATTCACCCCTCCACTTT,CASSLGGGDNSPLHF
.,TRBV29-1,TRBJ2-7,.,TGCAGCGTTGTATTATCCGGGAACGAGCAGTACTTC,CSVVLSGNEQYF
.,TRBV7-2,TRBJ2-7,.,TGTGCCAGCAGCCCGCAGACTAGGGGAGGCTACGAGCAGTACTTC,CASSPQTRGGYEQYF
once,TRBV11-2,TRBJ2-7,.,TGTGCCAGCAGCTTAGTGTCGGGGGGCCCTGGAGGCGAGCAGTACTTC,CASSLVSGGPGGEQYF
once,TRBV9,TRBJ1-6,.,TGTGCCAGCAGCCACAATCCCCAGGGCTCAGTCCCCCTCCACTTT,CASSHNPQGSVPLHF
.,TRBV27,TRBJ2-1,.,TGTGCCAGCAGTTCCCCTCTAGCGAGCTCCTACAATGAGCAGTTCTTC,CASSSPLASSYNEQFF
.,TRBV11-2,TRBJ1-3,.,TGTGCCAGCAGCTCCAGACTCTTAGGAAACACCATATATTTT,CASSSRLLGNTIYF
.,TRBV11-2,TRBJ2-1,.,TGTGCCAGCAGCTTAGTATCCTTGAGCTCCTACAATGAGCAGTTCTTC,CASSLVSLSSYNEQFF
.,TRBV12-3/TRBV12-4,TRBJ1-1,.,TGTGCCAGCAGTTTATCTTGGGCGGAAGCTTTCTTT,CASSLSWAEAFF
.,TRBV7-8,TRBJ1-2,TRBD1,TGTGCCAGCAGCCCAACCCCAGGGGGAAACTATGGCTACACCTTC,CASSPTPGGNYGYTF
.,TRBV21-1,TRBJ2-1,.,TGTGCCAGCAGCATGCGACTAGCGGGGTGGGGGAATGAGCAGTTCTTC,CASSMRLAGWGNEQFF
.,TRBV9,TRBJ1-2,TRBD1,TGTGCCAGCAGCACGAGACAGGGGGACTATGGCTACACCTTC,CASSTRQGDYGYTF
.,TRBV27,TRBJ2-3,.,TGTGCCAGCAGTATCCGCAGGGAATTGGTGGATACGCAGTATTTT,CASSIRRELVDTQYF
.,TRBV12-3/TRBV12-4,TRBJ1-1,.,TGTGCCATTGCCAGGGGAAGGAACACTGAAGCTTTCTTT,CAIARGRNTEAFF
.,TRBV19,TRBJ2-2,TRBD1,TGTGCCAGTAGTATACCGACAGGGGCATATAACACCGGGGAGCTGTTTTTT,CASSIPTGAYNTGELFF
.,TRBV5-1,TRBJ2-7,TRBD1,TGCGCCAGCAGCTTGGATGGACAGGGCCTCCCCGAGCAGTACTTC,CASSLDGQGLPEQYF
.,TRBV2,TRBJ1-2,.,TGTGCCAGCAGACAGAACTATGGCTACACCTTC,CASRQNYGYTF
.,TRBV28,TRBJ1-1,TRBD1,TGTGCCAGCAGCTCTTGGGACAGCGCTCCCCTGAACACTGAAGCTTTCTTT,CASSSWDSAPLNTEAFF
.,TRBV7-8,TRBJ1-5,.,TGTGCCAGCAGTCCTCGTGGACAGCACAATCAGCCCCAGCATTTT,CASSPRGQHNQPQHF
.,TRBV30,TRBJ1-2,.,TGTGCCTGGAGTGTAGCTGGGGCGGGGGACTATGGCTACACCTTC,CAWSVAGAGDYGYTF
.,TRBV2,TRBJ2-7,TRBD1,TGTGCCAGCAGTGAGCAAGGGACAGGATCCTACGAGCAGTACTTC,CASSEQGTGSYEQYF
.,TRBV2,TRBJ1-5,TRBD1,TGTGCCAGCAGGGAGGGGACAGCCAGCAATCAGCCCCAGCATTTT,CASREGTASNQPQHF
.,TRBV29-1,TRBJ2-1,TRBD2,TGCAGTGAAGGGACTAGCGGCAATGAGCAGTTCTTC,CSEGTSGNEQFF
.,TRBV25-1,TRBJ2-3,.,TGTGCCAGCAGTGGCCAATTTGGGAGAGGGAGCACAGATACGCAGTATTTT,CASSGQFGRGSTDTQYF
.,TRBV6-5,TRBJ1-2,.,TGTGCCAGCAGTTACGGGGGGTGGCCCCATGGCTACACCTTC,CASSYGGWPHGYTF
once,TRBV29-1,TRBJ1-1,.,TGCAGCGTTAGGGACAATTTGAACACTGAAGCTTTCTTT,CSVRDNLNTEAFF
.,TRBV28,TRBJ1-2,TRBD1,TGTGCCAGCAGTTCACCATCCGGGACAGGGTTTTATGGCTACACCTTC,CASSSPSGTGFYGYTF
.,TRBV5-1,TRBJ2-2,.,TGCGCCAGCAAGCCCGCCCCCGCGAACACCGGGGAGCTGTTTTTT,CASKPAPANTGELFF
once,TRBV5-6,TRBJ1-2,.,TGTGCCAGCAGCGAGACAGGCAATAACTATGGCTACACCTTC,CASSETGNNYGYTF
.,TRBV2,TRBJ2-7,.,TGTGCCAGCAGCTTCGCAGGATCCTACGAGCAGTACTTC,CASSFAGSYEQYF
.,TRBV24-1,TRBJ2-7,TRBD1,TGTGCCACTCGACCCGACGGACAGGATGACGAGCAGTACTTC,CATRPDGQDDEQYF
once,TRBV7-9,TRBJ2-7,.,TGTGCCAGCAGCTCCGGAGGGACAGTAAAATACGAGCAGTACTTC,CASSSGGTVKYEQYF
.,TRBV5-4,TRBJ1-1,.,TGTGCCAGCAGCTTTGGGGCAGGCCTTAGTAGCACTGAAGCTTTCTTT,CASSFGAGLSSTEAFF
.,TRBV30,TRBJ1-5,.,TGTGCCTGGAGTGTAGCCCTAAGGGGTAATCAGCCCCAGCATTTT,CAWSVALRGNQPQHF
.,TRBV29-1,TRBJ1-2,.,TGCAGCGTGGGTGCCCTCGGGGGTAACTATGGCTACACCTTC,CSVGALGGNYGYTF
.,TRBV6-4,TRBJ1-2,TRBD1,TGTGCCAGCTCTCCGGGACAGACTAACTATGGCTACACCTTC,CASSPGQTNYGYTF
.,TRBV2,TRBJ2-7,TRBD1,TGTGCCAGCAGGGAACAGGGGTGGCCCTACGAGCAGTACTTC,CASREQGWPYEQYF
once,TRBV10-3,TRBJ2-7,.,TGTGCCATCAGTGAGCCGCGGGACAGCTACGAGCAGTACTTC,CAISEPRDSYEQYF
.,TRBV5-4,TRBJ1-4,TRBD1,TGTGCCAGCAGCCGACAGGGGATAATGACTAATGAAAAACTGTTTTTT,CASSRQGIMTNEKLFF
.,TRBV10-3,TRBJ1-1,.,TGTGCCATCAGTGAGTCAGGGGGAACTGAAGCTTTCTTT,CAISESGGTEAFF
.,TRBV18,TRBJ1-6,TRBD1,TGTGCCAGCTCACCTGGACAGGGTCGGTCACCCCTCCACTTT,CASSPGQGRSPLHF
.,TRBV6-5,TRBJ1-1,.,TGTGCCAGCAGTCGCGGATTGGCCCCGAACACTGAAGCTTTCTTT,CASSRGLAPNTEAFF
.,TRBV7-9,TRBJ2-3,TRBD1,TGTGCCAGCAGCTTCGAGGGGGCGCATGATACGCAGTATTTT,CASSFEGAHDTQYF
.,TRBV6-5,TRBJ2-7,TRBD1,TGTGCCAGTCACATCGGGACAGCATCCTACGAGCAGTACTTC,CASHIGTASYEQYF
once,TRBV28,TRBJ1-1,.,TGTGCCAGCACCATCGGGAGGAACACTGAAGCTTTCTTT,CASTIGRNTEAFF
.,TRBV18,TRBJ2-7,.,TGTGCCAGCTCACCACCGGCTGACGGGACCTACGAGCAGTACTTC,CASSPPADGTYEQYF
few,TRBV7-9,TRBJ2-2,TRBD1,TGTGCCAGCAGCCGGACCTGGGGACAGGCGAACACCGGGGAGCTGTTTTTT,CASSRTWGQANTGELFF
.,TRBV12-3/TRBV12-4,TRBJ2-3,.,TGTGCCAGCCACAGGGGCACAGATACGCAGTATTTT,CASHRGTDTQYF
.,TRBV7-2,TRBJ1-4,.,TGTGCCAGCAGCTTAGGCGGGGCAGAAAGGGAAAAACTGTTTTTT,CASSLGGAEREKLFF